This T cell receptor beta chain was recovered during a study of beta chain features in type 1 diabetes. Deletions cut 0 bases from V and 5 bases from J, with 8 bases between. In germline, CDR1 is LGHNA, CDR2 YNFKEQ. This CDR3 spans 13 amino acids. Comments on this clone: What it binds is unknown.

Reverse transcription of all isolated RNA meant that expressed TCRB transcripts were sequenced. The method was immunoSEQ multiplex PCR; TCRdb's version includes in-frame clones alone and lacks a portion of them. Altogether around 250,000 clones are present, 20% being singletons, with the ten largest covering around 0.028%. Study-wide results and limits: Moderately but significantly shorter TCRB CDR3s were found in Type 1 diabetes patients in all four CD4+ subsets. Whether TCRB rearrangement is influenced by HLA type went unresolved here.

V is TRBV4-2 and J is TRBJ2-7; no clear D. Sequencing input: naive CD4+ T cells from blood. The TCR comes from a middle-aged woman with type 1 diabetes. DNA for the CDR3: TGTGCCAGCAGCCAAGATCTAGTCAACGAGCAGTACTTC. Translating it yields CASSQDLVNEQYF.